This T cell receptor beta chain was retrieved from a study of OX40 agonist ivuxolimab in advanced cancers. Overall study findings and caveats: Within 6 weeks, CD4+ and CD8+ blood T cells expanded clonally at 0.1 to 3.0 mg/kg. Among the nonresponders, some also had low normalized T-cell clonal expansion. The 0.1-3.0 mg/kg partial responders had among the lowest clonal expansion.

Comment on this clone: Its matching antigen is unknown.

Clones were sequenced by immunoSEQ multiplex PCR, and TCRdb holds only the in-frame ones, with some missing. This table has about 56,000 clones, roughly 80% appearing once. V was shortened by 3 bases and J by 3 bases, with 13 bases between the two germline ends. Germline CDR1 reads SGHRS; CDR2 reads YFSETQ. CDR3 length: 14 amino acids. The TCR originated in an adult with an advanced solid tumor such as melanoma, head and neck, liver or kidney cancer. This material consisted of CD4+ or CD8+ T cells sorted from blood, taken in a trial of the OX40 agonist ivuxolimab. This chain joins TRBV5-1 and TRBJ2-7; no definite D call. CDR3 nucleotide sequence: TGCGCCAGCAGCTACGGACGGAAGAACTACGAGCAGTACTTC. Its translation is CASSYGRKNYEQYF.